This T cell receptor (beta chain) is from a study of regulatory T cells in long-lasting Graves disease. Stated time point: persistent/refractory GD, antithyroid drugs over 5 years with positive TRAb. Generation of the TCR library employed RNA extracted from PBMCs. Diagnoses of Graves' disease were made by American Thyroid Association guidelines. Combining iRepertoire HTBI primers with Arm-PCR of CDR3 regions, the authors built TCR beta libraries. Using its own MiXCR run on the multiplex PCR reads, TCRdb lists one record per CDR3 protein. The table shows 500,000 to 700,000 distinct CDR3 sequences, with approximately 31% occurring only once. This CDR3 comprises 14 residues. The V end was cut by 3 bases, the J end by 1 base, with 9 bases between. CDR1 SQVTM and CDR2 ANQGSEA come from the germline V gene.

V usage is TRBV29-1 and J usage is TRBJ2-2, with D possibly being TRBD1 (7 bases). Sample: peripheral blood mononuclear cells (PBMCs), taken when the disease was refractory, from a patient treated with antithyroid drugs. This receptor was taken from a female donor with Graves disease. The CDR3 DNA sequence: TGCAGCGTTGACCAGGGGGGGAACACCGGGGAGCTGTTTTTT. This codes for CSVDQGGNTGELFF.